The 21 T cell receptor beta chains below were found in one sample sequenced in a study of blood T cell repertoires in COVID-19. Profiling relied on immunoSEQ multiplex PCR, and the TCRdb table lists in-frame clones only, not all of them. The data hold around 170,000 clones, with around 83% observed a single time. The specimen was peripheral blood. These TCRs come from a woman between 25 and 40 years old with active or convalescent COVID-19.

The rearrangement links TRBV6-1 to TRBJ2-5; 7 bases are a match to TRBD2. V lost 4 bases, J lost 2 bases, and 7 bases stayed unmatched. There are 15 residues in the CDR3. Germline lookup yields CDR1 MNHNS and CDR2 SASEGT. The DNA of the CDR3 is TGTGCCAGCAGTGGTGCCGAGGGACTACAAGAGACCCAGTACTTC. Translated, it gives CASSGAEGLQETQYF.

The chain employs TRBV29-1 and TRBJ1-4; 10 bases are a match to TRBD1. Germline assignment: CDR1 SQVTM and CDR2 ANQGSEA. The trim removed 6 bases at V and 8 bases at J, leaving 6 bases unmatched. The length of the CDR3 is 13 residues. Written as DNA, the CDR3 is TGCAGCGTGGGAGGGACAGGGGACGAAAAACTGTTTTTT. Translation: CSVGGTGDEKLFF.

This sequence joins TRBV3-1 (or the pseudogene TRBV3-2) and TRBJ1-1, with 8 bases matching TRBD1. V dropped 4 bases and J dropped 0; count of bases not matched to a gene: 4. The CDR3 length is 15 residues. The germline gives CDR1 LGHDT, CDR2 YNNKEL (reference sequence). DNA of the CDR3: TGTGCCAGCAGCCCCGGGACAGGAATGAACACTGAAGCTTTCTTT. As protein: CASSPGTGMNTEAFF.

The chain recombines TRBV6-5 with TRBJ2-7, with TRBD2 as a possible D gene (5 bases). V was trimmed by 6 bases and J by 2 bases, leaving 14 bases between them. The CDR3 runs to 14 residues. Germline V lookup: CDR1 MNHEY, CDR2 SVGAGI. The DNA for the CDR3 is TGTGCCAGCAGACTAGGTAACAGTCCCTACGAGCAGTACTTC. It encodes CASRLGNSPYEQYF.

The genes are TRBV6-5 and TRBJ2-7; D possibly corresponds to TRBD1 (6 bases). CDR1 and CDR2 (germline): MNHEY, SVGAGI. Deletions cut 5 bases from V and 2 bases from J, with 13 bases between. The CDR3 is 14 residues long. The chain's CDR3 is CASSPSGAPYEQYF. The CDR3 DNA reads TGTGCCAGCAGTCCTTCAGGGGCCCCCTACGAGCAGTACTTC.

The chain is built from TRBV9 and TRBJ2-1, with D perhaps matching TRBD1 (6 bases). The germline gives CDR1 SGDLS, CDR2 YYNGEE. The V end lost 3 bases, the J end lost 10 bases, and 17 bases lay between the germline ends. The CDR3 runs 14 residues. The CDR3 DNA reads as TGTGCCAGCAGCGCAGGACAGCAAGGCGGGGAGCAGTTCTTC. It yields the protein CASSAGQQGGEQFF.

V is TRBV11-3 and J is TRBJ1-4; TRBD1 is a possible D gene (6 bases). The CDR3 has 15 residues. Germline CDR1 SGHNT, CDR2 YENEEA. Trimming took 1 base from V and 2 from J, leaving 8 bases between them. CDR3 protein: CASSLVRGTNEKLFF. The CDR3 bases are TGTGCCAGCAGCTTAGTAAGGGGGACTAATGAAAAACTGTTTTTT.

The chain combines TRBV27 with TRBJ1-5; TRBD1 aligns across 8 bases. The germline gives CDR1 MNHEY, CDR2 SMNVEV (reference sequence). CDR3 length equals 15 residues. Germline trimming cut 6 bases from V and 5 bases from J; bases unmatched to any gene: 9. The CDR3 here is CASRLTGTGYQPQHF. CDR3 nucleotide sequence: TGTGCCAGCAGACTCACCGGGACAGGATATCAGCCCCAGCATTTT.

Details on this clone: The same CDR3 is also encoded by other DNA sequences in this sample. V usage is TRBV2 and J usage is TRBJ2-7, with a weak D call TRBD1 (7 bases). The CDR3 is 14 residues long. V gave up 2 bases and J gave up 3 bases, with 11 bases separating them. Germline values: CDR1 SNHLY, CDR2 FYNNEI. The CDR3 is CASSEPRGVYEQYF. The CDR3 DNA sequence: TGTGCCAGCAGTGAACCCAGGGGGGTCTACGAGCAGTACTTC.

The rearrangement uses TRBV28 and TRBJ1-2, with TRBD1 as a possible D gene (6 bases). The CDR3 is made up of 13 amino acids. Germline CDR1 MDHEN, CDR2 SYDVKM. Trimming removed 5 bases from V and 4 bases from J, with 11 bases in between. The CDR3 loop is CASSLDSIYGYTF. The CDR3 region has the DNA TGTGCCAGCAGTCTGGACAGTATCTATGGCTACACCTTC.

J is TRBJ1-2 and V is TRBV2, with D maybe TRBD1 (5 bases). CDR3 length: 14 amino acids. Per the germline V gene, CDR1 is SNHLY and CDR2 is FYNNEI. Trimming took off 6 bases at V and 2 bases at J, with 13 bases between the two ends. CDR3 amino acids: CASSLTAKNYGYTF. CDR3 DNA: TGTGCCAGCAGCTTGACAGCTAAAAACTATGGCTACACCTTC.

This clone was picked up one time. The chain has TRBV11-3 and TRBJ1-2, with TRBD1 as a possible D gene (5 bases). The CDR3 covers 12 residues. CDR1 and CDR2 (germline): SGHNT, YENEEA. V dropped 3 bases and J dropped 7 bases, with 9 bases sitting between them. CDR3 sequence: CASSFQGAGYTF. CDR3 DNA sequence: TGTGCCAGCAGCTTTCAGGGTGCTGGCTACACCTTC.

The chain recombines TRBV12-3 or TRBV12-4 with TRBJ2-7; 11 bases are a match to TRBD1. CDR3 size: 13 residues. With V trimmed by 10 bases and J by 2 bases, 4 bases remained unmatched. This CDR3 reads CATGTGGAYEQYF. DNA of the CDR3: TGTGCCACGGGGACAGGGGGAGCCTACGAGCAGTACTTC.

Here the CDR3 reads CASSLKESQQYF. In DNA, the CDR3 is TGTGCCAGCAGTTTAAAGGAGTCGCAGCAGTACTTC. V gene TRBV28 combines with J gene TRBJ2-7, with D unclear. Germline CDR1 and CDR2: MDHEN and SYDVKM. The CDR3 loop spans 12 amino acids. V was trimmed by 2 bases and J by 8 bases, leaving 10 bases between them.

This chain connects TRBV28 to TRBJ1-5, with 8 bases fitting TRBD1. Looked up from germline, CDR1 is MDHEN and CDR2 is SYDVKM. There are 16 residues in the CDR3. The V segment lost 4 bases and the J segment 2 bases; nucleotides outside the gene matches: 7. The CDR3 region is CASSSLTGVGNQPQHF. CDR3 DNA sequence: TGTGCCAGCAGTTCACTGACAGGGGTGGGCAATCAGCCCCAGCATTTT.

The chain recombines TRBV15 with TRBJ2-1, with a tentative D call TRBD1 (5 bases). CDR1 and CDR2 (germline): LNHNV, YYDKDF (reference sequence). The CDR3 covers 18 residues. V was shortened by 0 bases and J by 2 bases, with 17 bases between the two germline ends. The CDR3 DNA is TGTGCCACCAGCAGAGAGGCTGGGCTGGGGCAAACCTACAATGAGCAGTTCTTC. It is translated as CATSREAGLGQTYNEQFF.

CDR3 sequence reads: CASSSTPGFTEAFF. Written as DNA, the CDR3 is TGTGCCAGCAGCTCCACCCCAGGGTTCACTGAAGCTTTCTTT. The V call is TRBV7-6, the J call TRBJ1-1; a possible D gene is TRBD1 (5 bases). Germline CDR1 SGHVS, CDR2 FNYEAQ. Trimming left V 4 bases short and J 4 bases short, with 13 bases between. This CDR3 is 14 amino acids long.

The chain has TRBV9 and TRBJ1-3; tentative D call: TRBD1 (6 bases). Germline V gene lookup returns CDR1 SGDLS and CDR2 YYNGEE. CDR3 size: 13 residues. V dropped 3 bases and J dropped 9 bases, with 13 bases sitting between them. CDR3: CASSGTGGATIYF. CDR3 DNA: TGTGCCAGCAGCGGGACCGGGGGGGCCACCATATATTTT.

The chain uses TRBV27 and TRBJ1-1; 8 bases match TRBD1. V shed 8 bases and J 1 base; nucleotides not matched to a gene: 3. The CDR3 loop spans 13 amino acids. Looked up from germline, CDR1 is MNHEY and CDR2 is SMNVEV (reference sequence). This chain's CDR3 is CASGQGRNTEAFF. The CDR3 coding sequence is TGTGCCAGCGGACAGGGAAGGAACACTGAAGCTTTCTTT.

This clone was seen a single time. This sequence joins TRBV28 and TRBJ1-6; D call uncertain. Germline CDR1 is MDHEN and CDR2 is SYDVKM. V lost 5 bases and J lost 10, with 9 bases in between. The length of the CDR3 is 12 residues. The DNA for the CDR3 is TGTGCCAGCAGTCAGGCAGCCTCACCCCTCCACTTT. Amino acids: CASSQAASPLHF.

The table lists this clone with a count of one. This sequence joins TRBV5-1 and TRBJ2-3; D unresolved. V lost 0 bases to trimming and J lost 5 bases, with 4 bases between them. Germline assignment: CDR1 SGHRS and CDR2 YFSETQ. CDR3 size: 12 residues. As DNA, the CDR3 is TGCGCCAGCAGCTTGGAACTAGATACGCAGTATTTT. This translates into CASSLELDTQYF.